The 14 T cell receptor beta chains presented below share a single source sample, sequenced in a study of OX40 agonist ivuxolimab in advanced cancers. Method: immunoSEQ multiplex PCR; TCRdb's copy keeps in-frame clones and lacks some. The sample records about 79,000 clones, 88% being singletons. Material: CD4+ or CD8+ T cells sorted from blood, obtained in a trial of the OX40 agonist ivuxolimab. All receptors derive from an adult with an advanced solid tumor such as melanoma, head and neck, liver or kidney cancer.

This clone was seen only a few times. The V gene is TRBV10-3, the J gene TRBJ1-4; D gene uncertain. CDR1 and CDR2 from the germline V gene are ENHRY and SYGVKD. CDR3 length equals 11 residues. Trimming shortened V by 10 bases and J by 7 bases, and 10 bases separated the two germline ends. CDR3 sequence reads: CATGNGEKLFF. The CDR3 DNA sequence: TGTGCCACCGGAAATGGTGAAAAACTGTTTTTT.

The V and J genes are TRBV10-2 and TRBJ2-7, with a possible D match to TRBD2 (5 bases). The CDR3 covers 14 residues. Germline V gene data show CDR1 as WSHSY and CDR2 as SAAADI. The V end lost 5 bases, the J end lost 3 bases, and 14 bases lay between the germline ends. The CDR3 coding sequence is TGCGCCAGCAGTCGAGAGGCCGGGGACTACGAGCAGTACTTC. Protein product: CASSREAGDYEQYF.

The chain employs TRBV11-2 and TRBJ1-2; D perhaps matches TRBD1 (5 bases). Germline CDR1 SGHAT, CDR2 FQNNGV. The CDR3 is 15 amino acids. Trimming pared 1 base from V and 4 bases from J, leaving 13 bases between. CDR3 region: CASSLGGGIGYGYTF. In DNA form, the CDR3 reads TGTGCCAGCAGCTTAGGGGGCGGGATCGGCTATGGCTACACCTTC.

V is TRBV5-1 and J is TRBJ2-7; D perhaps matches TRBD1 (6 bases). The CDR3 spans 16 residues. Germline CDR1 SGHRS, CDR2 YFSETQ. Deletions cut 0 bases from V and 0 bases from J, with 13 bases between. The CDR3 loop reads CASSLGTVPSSYEQYF. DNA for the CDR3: TGCGCCAGCAGCTTGGGGACAGTCCCTAGCTCCTACGAGCAGTACTTC.

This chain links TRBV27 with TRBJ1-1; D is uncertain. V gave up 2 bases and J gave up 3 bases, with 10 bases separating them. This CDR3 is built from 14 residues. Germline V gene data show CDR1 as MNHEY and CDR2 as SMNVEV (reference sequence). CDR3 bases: TGTGCCAGCAGTTTAGGATTGAGGGACACTGAAGCTTTCTTT. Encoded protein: CASSLGLRDTEAFF.

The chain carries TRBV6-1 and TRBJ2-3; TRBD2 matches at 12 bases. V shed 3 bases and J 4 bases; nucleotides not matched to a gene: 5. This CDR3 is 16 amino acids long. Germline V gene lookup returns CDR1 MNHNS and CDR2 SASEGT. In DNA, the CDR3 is TGTGCCAGCAGTGACCGAGGACTAGCGGGACCAGATACGCAGTATTTT. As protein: CASSDRGLAGPDTQYF.

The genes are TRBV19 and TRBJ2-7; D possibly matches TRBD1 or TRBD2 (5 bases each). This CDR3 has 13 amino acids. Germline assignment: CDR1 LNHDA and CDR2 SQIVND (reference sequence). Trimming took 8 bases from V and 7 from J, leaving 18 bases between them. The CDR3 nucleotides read TGTGCCAGTCGGGACGGACGTGATCGAGAGCAGTACTTC. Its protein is CASRDGRDREQYF. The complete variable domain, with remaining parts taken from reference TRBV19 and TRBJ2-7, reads DGGITQSPKYLFRKEGQNVTLSCEQNLNHDAMYWYRQDPGQGLRLIYYSQIVNDFQKGDIAEGYSVSREKKESFPLTVTSAQKNPTAFYLCASRDGRDREQYFGPGTRLTVT.

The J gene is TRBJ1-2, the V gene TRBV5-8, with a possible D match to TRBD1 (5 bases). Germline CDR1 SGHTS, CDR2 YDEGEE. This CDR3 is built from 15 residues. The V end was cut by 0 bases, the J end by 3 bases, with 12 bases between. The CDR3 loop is CASSLVWGADYGYTF. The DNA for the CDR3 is TGTGCCAGCAGCTTGGTTTGGGGCGCGGACTATGGCTACACCTTC.

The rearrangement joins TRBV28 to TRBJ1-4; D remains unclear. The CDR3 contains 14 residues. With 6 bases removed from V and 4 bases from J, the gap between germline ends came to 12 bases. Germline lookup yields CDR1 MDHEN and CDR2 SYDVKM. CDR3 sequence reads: CASRWRAGNEKLFF. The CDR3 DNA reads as TGTGCCAGCAGATGGAGAGCGGGTAATGAAAAACTGTTTTTT. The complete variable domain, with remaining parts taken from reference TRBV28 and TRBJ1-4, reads DVKVTQSSRYLVKRTGEKVFLECVQDMDHENMFWYRQDPGLGLRLIYFSYDVKMKEKGDIPEGYSVSREKKERFSLILESASTNQTSMYLCASRWRAGNEKLFFGSGTQLSVL.

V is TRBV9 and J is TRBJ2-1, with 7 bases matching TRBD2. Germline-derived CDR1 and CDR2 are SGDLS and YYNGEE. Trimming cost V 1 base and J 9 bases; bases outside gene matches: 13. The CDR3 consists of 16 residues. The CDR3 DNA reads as TGTGCCAGCAGCGTACCGTCCAGGGAGGGAGTGGGTGAGCAGTTCTTC. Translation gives CASSVPSREGVGEQFF.

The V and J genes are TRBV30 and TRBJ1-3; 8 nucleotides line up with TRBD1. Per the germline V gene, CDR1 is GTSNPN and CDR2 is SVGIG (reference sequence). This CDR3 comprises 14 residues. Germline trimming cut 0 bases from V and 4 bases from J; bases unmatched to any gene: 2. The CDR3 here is CAWSVQGGGNTIYF. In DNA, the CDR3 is TGTGCCTGGAGTGTACAGGGGGGAGGAAACACCATATATTTT.

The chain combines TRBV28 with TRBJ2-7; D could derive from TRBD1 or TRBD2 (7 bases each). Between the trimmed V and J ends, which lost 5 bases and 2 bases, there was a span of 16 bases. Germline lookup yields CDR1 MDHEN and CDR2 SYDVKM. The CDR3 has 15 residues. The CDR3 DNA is TGTGCCAGCAGTGGGGAGGGGGCCCAGGCCTACGAGCAGTACTTC. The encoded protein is CASSGEGAQAYEQYF.

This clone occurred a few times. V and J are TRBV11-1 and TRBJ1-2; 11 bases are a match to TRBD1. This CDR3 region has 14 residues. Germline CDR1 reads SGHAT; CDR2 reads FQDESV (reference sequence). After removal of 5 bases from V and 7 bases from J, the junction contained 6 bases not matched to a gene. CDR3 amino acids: CASSGQGAIRGYTF. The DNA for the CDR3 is TGTGCCAGCAGCGGACAGGGGGCAATACGTGGCTACACCTTC. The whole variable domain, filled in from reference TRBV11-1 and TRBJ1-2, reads EAEVAQSPRYKITEKSQAVAFWCDPISGHATLYWYRQILGQGPELLVQFQDESVVDDSQLPKDRFSAERLKGVDSTLKIQPAELGDSAMYLCASSGQGAIRGYTFGSGTRLTVV.

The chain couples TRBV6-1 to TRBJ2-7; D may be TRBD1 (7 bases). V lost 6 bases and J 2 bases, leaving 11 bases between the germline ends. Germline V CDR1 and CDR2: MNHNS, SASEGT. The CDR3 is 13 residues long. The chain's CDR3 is CASRAGGPYEQYF. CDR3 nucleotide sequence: TGTGCCAGCAGGGCAGGGGGGCCCTACGAGCAGTACTTC.